The 24 T cell receptor beta chains presented below share a single source sample, sequenced in a study of cytomegalovirus exposure and HLA in healthy donors. Use of 60 Vbeta and 13 Jbeta primers characterized the PCR. Data came from immunoSEQ multiplex PCR; TCRdb stores just in-frame clones and leaves some out. The sample includes 140,000 to 150,000 clones, 80% to 90% of them seen just once. Sequencing was carried out using PBMCs. The receptor source for this set is a boy between 2 and 10 years old in good health and CMV-seronegative.

The genes are TRBV28 and TRBJ1-2; 8 bases align to TRBD1. Losses at the gene ends were 5 bases for V and 6 bases for J; bases not matched to a gene: 11. Per germline, CDR1 MDHEN and CDR2 SYDVKM. This CDR3 contains 15 residues. The DNA of the CDR3 is TGTGCCAGCAGTCGATACGTCCAGGGGGCGCATGGCTACACCTTC. Translation gives CASSRYVQGAHGYTF.

This chain joins TRBV2 and TRBJ2-7; 10 nucleotides agree with TRBD2. Looked up from germline, CDR1 is SNHLY and CDR2 is FYNNEI. The CDR3 sequence is 13 residues long. With V trimmed by 9 bases and J by 7 bases, 9 bases remained unmatched. The CDR3, as DNA: TGTGCCAGGACCGGGACTAGCGATAGGGAGCAGTACTTC. Protein product: CARTGTSDREQYF. Full variable domain (remainder filled in from reference TRBV2 and TRBJ2-7): EPEVTQTPSHQVTQMGQEVILRCVPISNHLYFYWYRQILGQKVEFLVSFYNNEISEKSEIFDDQFSVERPDGSNFTLKIRSTKLEDSAMYFCARTGTSDREQYFGPGTRLTVT.

V usage is TRBV7-3 and J usage is TRBJ2-2; 8 positions match TRBD2. CDR3 size: 12 residues. Per the germline V gene, CDR1 is SGHTA and CDR2 is FQGTGA. Trimming cost V 5 bases and J 7 bases; bases outside gene matches: 0. The CDR3 DNA is TGTGCCAGCAGCGCGGGGGGCGGGGAGCTGTTTTTT. This sequence encodes CASSAGGGELFF.

The chain recombines TRBV18 with TRBJ2-7; TRBD2 matches at 10 bases. The germline V gene has CDR1 KGHSH and CDR2 LQKENI. With V trimmed by 0 bases and J by 4 bases, 15 bases remained unmatched. This CDR3 comprises 19 residues. CDR3 DNA: TGTGCCAGCTCACCACCCTGGGCTAGCGGGGGACCCGGGATATACGAGCAGTACTTC. Protein: CASSPPWASGGPGIYEQYF. The variable domain in full, with the rest retrieved from reference TRBV18 and TRBJ2-7, is NAGVMQNPRHLVRRRGQEARLRCSPMKGHSHVYWYRQLPEEGLKFMVYLQKENIIDESGMPKERFSAEFPKEGPSILRIQQVVRGDSAAYFCASSPPWASGGPGIYEQYFGPGTRLTVT.

V and J are TRBV14 and TRBJ1-4, with D possibly TRBD1 on 6 matching bases. Germline V gene lookup returns CDR1 SGHDN and CDR2 FVKESK. CDR3 length: 15 amino acids. V lost 0 bases and J lost 2, with 7 bases in between. CDR3 protein: CASSQEQGTNEKLFF. The CDR3 DNA follows: TGTGCCAGCAGCCAAGAACAGGGCACTAATGAAAAACTGTTTTTT.

J is TRBJ2-3 and V is TRBV2; D remains unclear. The CDR3 totals 11 residues. Trimming took 3 bases from V and 6 from J, leaving 4 bases between them. CDR1 and CDR2 (germline): SNHLY, FYNNEI. CDR3 protein: CASSEGDTQYF. The CDR3 region has the DNA TGTGCCAGCAGTGAGGGCGATACGCAGTATTTT.

V usage is TRBV7-2 and J usage is TRBJ1-6, with D unclear. This CDR3 is 13 amino acids long. Deletions cut 5 bases from V and 6 bases from J, with 8 bases between. The germline V gene encodes CDR1 SGHTA and CDR2 FQGNSA. The CDR3 region has the DNA TGTGCCAGCAGCCCTATGCGTAATTCACCCCTCCACTTT. This gives the protein CASSPMRNSPLHF.

The chain has TRBV10-3 and TRBJ1-2; tentative D call: TRBD1 (5 bases). CDR1 is ENHRY, CDR2 SYGVKD, per germline. V was pared by 0 bases and J by 8 bases, with 16 bases between. This CDR3 contains 15 residues. The CDR3 coding sequence is TGTGCCATCAGTGAGTCTGGGCCTGGGGCTTGGGGCTACACCTTC. It yields the protein CAISESGPGAWGYTF.

The chain recombines TRBV7-2 with TRBJ1-5; 8 bases fit TRBD1. V shed 5 bases and J 3 bases; nucleotides not matched to a gene: 6. The CDR3 is made up of 15 amino acids. The germline CDR1 and CDR2 sequences are SGHTA and FQGNSA. The CDR3 loop is CASSRMGQVNQPQHF. The CDR3 nucleotides are TGTGCCAGCAGCAGAATGGGACAGGTCAATCAGCCCCAGCATTTT.

The chain links TRBV20-1 to TRBJ2-5; D not resolved. The CDR3 has 11 amino acids. V was shortened by 4 bases and J by 5 bases, with 8 bases between the two germline ends. Germline CDR1 is DFQATT and CDR2 is SNEGSKA (reference sequence). The CDR3 DNA follows: TGCAGTGCTACGACTCACGAGACCCAGTACTTC. Translation gives CSATTHETQYF.

The chain joins TRBV7-3 to TRBJ2-1, with D hard to call. Trimming stripped 2 bases from V and 5 bases from J, with 7 bases between. CDR1 and CDR2 from the germline V gene are SGHTA and FQGTGA. This CDR3 comprises 13 residues. The CDR3 DNA reads as TGTGCCAGCAGCTTATACGCGAACAATGAGCAGTTCTTC. Protein product: CASSLYANNEQFF.

V usage is TRBV11-2 and J usage is TRBJ1-1, with 9 bases fitting TRBD1. This CDR3 comprises 17 residues. V lost 5 bases to trimming and J lost 1 base; unmatched junction nucleotides: 11. The V gene's germline CDR1 is SGHAT and CDR2 FQNNGV. The CDR3 region has the DNA TGTGCCAGCAGCACCCCGACAGGGGGGTTTAGGAACACTGAAGCTTTCTTT. This encodes CASSTPTGGFRNTEAFF.

The rearrangement links TRBV5-5 to TRBJ2-3; D is uncertain. Looked up from germline, CDR1 is SGHKS and CDR2 is YYEKEE (reference sequence). The CDR3 has 13 amino acids. V lost 3 bases and J 6 bases, leaving 11 bases between the germline ends. CDR3 protein: CASSSPNGDTQYF. CDR3 nucleotide sequence: TGTGCCAGCAGCTCCCCCAACGGTGATACGCAGTATTTT.

This chain joins TRBV7-2 and TRBJ2-3; D unclear. Germline V CDR1 and CDR2: SGHTA, FQGNSA. With 3 bases removed from V and 6 bases from J, the gap between germline ends came to 10 bases. The CDR3 spans 13 residues. CDR3 in DNA: TGTGCCAGCAGCTTCCCGGGTGGTGATACGCAGTATTTT. This codes for CASSFPGGDTQYF.

The chain couples TRBV19 to TRBJ1-1; D call uncertain. Per the germline V gene, CDR1 is LNHDA and CDR2 is SQIVND (reference sequence). The CDR3 runs to 14 residues. The V gene lost 6 bases and the J gene lost 0 bases, with 11 bases spanning the gap. As DNA, the CDR3 is TGTGCCAGTAGCCCTAATCCTTTGAACACTGAAGCTTTCTTT. It yields the protein CASSPNPLNTEAFF.

The chain combines TRBV5-5 with TRBJ1-2; D not resolved. The V gene's germline CDR1 is SGHKS and CDR2 YYEKEE (reference sequence). The length of the CDR3 is 14 residues. Deletions cut 2 bases from V and 1 base from J, with 9 bases between. The CDR3 sequence: CASSFEQHNYGYTF. DNA for the CDR3: TGTGCCAGCAGCTTTGAACAGCATAACTATGGCTACACCTTC.

This clone was detected only once. The V gene is TRBV9, the J gene TRBJ2-3, with D tentatively TRBD1 (5 bases). The CDR3 is made up of 16 amino acids. From germline, CDR1 is SGDLS and CDR2 YYNGEE. V lost 0 bases and J 2 bases, leaving 13 bases between the germline ends. The CDR3 DNA reads TGTGCCAGCAGCGTAGGGGGCGGACCGACCACAGATACGCAGTATTTT. This sequence encodes CASSVGGGPTTDTQYF.

For this clone: Other DNA sequences in the same sample also yield this CDR3. This rearrangement joins TRBV2 to TRBJ2-7, with a weak D call TRBD1 (5 bases). The CDR3 length is 13 residues. Per germline, CDR1 SNHLY and CDR2 FYNNEI. Trimming pared 0 bases from V and 6 bases from J, leaving 9 bases between. CDR3 sequence reads: CASSEAGQGEQYF. DNA of the CDR3: TGTGCCAGCAGTGAAGCGGGGCAGGGCGAGCAGTACTTC.

The chain carries TRBV30 and TRBJ1-1, with 10 bases lining up with TRBD1. Germline trimming cut 2 bases from V and 3 bases from J; bases unmatched to any gene: 6. The CDR3 runs 15 residues. CDR1 and CDR2 from the germline V gene are GTSNPN and SVGIG (reference sequence). The CDR3 nucleotides are TGTGCCTGGAGTTTTAAAGGGACAGGGGACACTGAAGCTTTCTTT. This codes for CAWSFKGTGDTEAFF.

The chain links TRBV6-4 to TRBJ1-1; 7 positions match TRBD1. This CDR3 has 13 amino acids. The V segment lost 6 bases and the J segment 5 bases; nucleotides outside the gene matches: 6. CDR1 and CDR2 (germline): MRHNA, SNTAGT. CDR3 amino acids: CASRARGETEAFF. DNA for the CDR3: TGTGCCAGCAGGGCCAGGGGGGAAACTGAAGCTTTCTTT.

About this clone: A junction boundary mismatches the germline segment, possibly from a read error. V usage is TRBV6-1 and J usage is TRBJ1-6; D possibly corresponds to TRBD1 (5 bases). The CDR3 length is 15 residues. CDR1 and CDR2 (germline): MNHNS, SASEGT. The CDR3 sequence is CASSDRGLQASPLHF. DNA for the CDR3: TGCGCCAGCAGTGATCGAGGTTTACAGGCTTCACCCCTCCACTTT.

The CDR3 nucleotides read TGTGCCAGCAGCTCGAGAGGAACTTTAACGGGGAACACTGAAGCTTTCTTT. This codes for CASSSRGTLTGNTEAFF. The chain has TRBV11-2 and TRBJ1-1; unclear D gene. The CDR3 has 17 amino acids. Trimming left V 4 bases short and J 1 base short, with 19 bases between. CDR1 is SGHAT, CDR2 FQNNGV, per germline.

The chain couples TRBV18 to TRBJ1-1; D is possibly TRBD1 (6 bases). V lost 0 bases and J 0 bases, leaving 8 bases between the germline ends. CDR1 and CDR2 (germline): KGHSH, LQKENI. The CDR3 is 15 amino acids. The CDR3 DNA sequence: TGTGCCAGCTCACCACCGGGACACATGAACACTGAAGCTTTCTTT. The encoded protein is CASSPPGHMNTEAFF.

The chain employs TRBV7-2 and TRBJ2-6; possible D gene TRBD2, 6 bases. CDR3 length: 18 residues. V was cut by 4 bases and J by 0 bases, with 16 bases left in between. In germline, CDR1 is SGHTA, CDR2 FQGNSA. CDR3 loop: CASSSRGIADSGANVLTF. The CDR3 nucleotides are TGTGCCAGCAGCTCACGCGGCATAGCGGACTCTGGGGCCAACGTCCTGACTTTC. Supplemented by reference TRBV7-2 and TRBJ2-6, the full variable domain reads GAGVSQSPSNKVTEKGKDVELRCDPISGHTALYWYRQSLGQGLEFLIYFQGNSAPDKSGLPSDRFSAERTGGSVSTLTIQRTQQEDSAVYLCASSSRGIADSGANVLTFGAGSRLTVL.